A selection of T cell receptor beta chains follows, all from one sample in a study of cytomegalovirus exposure and HLA in healthy donors. Assay used: immunoSEQ multiplex PCR; TCRdb lists only in-frame clones, some missing. Among about 100,000 clones listed, around 95% were seen once. Sequenced: PBMCs. These receptors originate from a woman younger than 30 in good health and CMV-seronegative. Both conserved end residues are part of each CDR3.

j_gene,v_gene,CDR3aa
TRBJ1-2,TRBV28,CASSWRQDGYTF
TRBJ2-5,TRBV5-8,CASKVRSWWEQETQYF
TRBJ2-5,TRBV10-2,CASSESSEGETQYF
TRBJ2-7,TRBV7-9,CASSLGGGSHEQYF
TRBJ2-5,TRBV7-9,CASSLRAGTQETQYF
TRBJ2-1,TRBV7-9,CASSHSGARRGNEQFF
TRBJ1-1,TRBV27,CASWSTKAGVMNTEAFF
TRBJ1-5,TRBV4-3,CASSQERRVTQPQHF
TRBJ2-5,TRBV9,CASSVGGRADQETQYF
TRBJ2-5,TRBV19,CASSISDSRFQETQYF
TRBJ1-1,TRBV19,CASSNPVTGGNTEAFF
TRBJ1-2,TRBV5-6,CASSSPRGTGKFVYTF
TRBJ2-5,TRBV4-1,CASSPPLGLRGGETQYF
TRBJ2-5,TRBV6-5,CASSSSRTGNQETQYF
TRBJ2-7,TRBV27,CASSLSRTGTPYEQYF
TRBJ1-6,TRBV5-6,CASSLKGYNSPLHF
TRBJ1-1,TRBV29-1,CSVDGGMVDPEAFF
TRBJ1-2,TRBV2,CASSVQGDYGYTF
TRBJ2-7,TRBV27,CASSFLGKQQYF
TRBJ2-2,TRBV6-6,CASSQTGYTGELFF
TRBJ2-7,TRBV27,CASTALAGTGLDEQYF
TRBJ2-7,TRBV29-1,CSVESGGASYEQYF
TRBJ1-1,TRBV11-3,CASSLGGLNTEAFF
TRBJ1-1,TRBV6-1,CASSDSAGILSEAFF
TRBJ1-2,TRBV28,CASSPKEGYGYTF
TRBJ1-2,TRBV7-9,CASIRTDVVGYTF
TRBJ1-2,TRBV6-5,CASSLGGAYGYTF
TRBJ1-1,TRBV18,CASSPDSGGTEAFF
TRBJ1-1,TRBV5-1,CASSQGQILNTEAFF
TRBJ2-7,TRBV2,CASSKIAGGYEQYF
TRBJ2-5,TRBV14,CARDRWYQETQYF
TRBJ2-5,TRBV9,CASSVGLAGDFQETQYF
TRBJ2-5,TRBV5-4,CASSLVGRDTQETQYF
TRBJ1-2,TRBV2,CASRSTDGNYGYTF
TRBJ1-6,TRBV2,CASRSTSGTDNSPLHF
TRBJ1-1,TRBV14,CASSPFRPGQGAKAFF
TRBJ2-7,TRBV27,CASSLLTGATYEQYF
TRBJ1-1,TRBV19,CASSINYRGPNTEAFF
TRBJ1-5,TRBV6-5,CASSSTADRDPPQHF
TRBJ1-5,TRBV18,CASSPSDFNQPQHF
TRBJ2-7,TRBV28,CASNPLDRPSYEQYF